A single sample is the source of the 2 T cell receptor beta chains below, sequenced in a study of cytomegalovirus exposure and HLA in healthy donors. The PCR was carried out with 60 Vbeta primers and 13 Jbeta primers. Only in-frame clones appear in the TCRdb table, and some are missing; sequencing was by immunoSEQ multiplex PCR. This table holds about 160,000 clones, over 60% found once. Sequencing input: PBMCs. The source is a middle-aged woman in good health and CMV-seronegative.

The chain uses TRBV6-5 and TRBJ2-7, with TRBD1 matching over 7 bases. After removal of 5 bases from V and 4 bases from J, the junction contained 2 bases not matched to a gene. The CDR3 covers 12 residues. Germline V lookup: CDR1 MNHEY, CDR2 SVGAGI. The CDR3 sequence: CASSRQGYEQYF. CDR3 coding DNA: TGTGCCAGCAGTCGACAGGGATACGAGCAGTACTTC.

This clone appeared a single time. The chain joins TRBV20-1 to TRBJ2-4, with D maybe TRBD1 (5 bases). CDR1 and CDR2 from the germline V gene are DFQATT and SNEGSKA (reference sequence). V lost 6 bases, J lost 9 bases, and 12 bases lay in between. This CDR3 has 11 amino acids. The CDR3 nucleotides are TGCAGTGCGACCAGGGTTGTCATTCAGTACTTC. The encoded protein is CSATRVVIQYF.